This entry is about one T cell receptor (beta chain). Its antigen remains unidentified. A much larger clone differs by one base, so this may be a read error. A patient counted as having stable Graves' hyperthyroidism if no progression to ophthalmopathy occurred over 18 months of follow-up. Hyperthyroidism patients were aged 18 to 65 years and newly diagnosed, with disease duration of less than 2 months. The study excluded patients with uncontrolled infections, other autoimmune diseases, pregnancy or lactation. Diagnoses were based on clinical symptoms, serum thyroxine and TRAb, thyroid ultrasound and orbital computed tomography. PBMCs were separated from under 12 ml of fresh peripheral blood using Ficoll-Paque density gradient centrifugation. Total RNA was extracted with Trizol reagent, and quality was checked on an Agilent 2100 Bioanalyzer. This specimen belongs to a study of T cells in Graves' hyperthyroidism and ophthalmopathy (dated by TCRdb to about 2019). In the study overall: Peripheral blood samples were taken at initial diagnosis, before any treatment was given. In addition, the study compared T-cell repertoires in thyroid tissue and in blood from roughly 6 Graves' hyperthyroidism patients. The 75 to 100 discovery patients were divided at random into training and test sets in a 7:3 ratio. An independent validation cohort of under 20 hyperthyroidism patients and 17 patients who later progressed to ophthalmopathy tested prospective prediction of ophthalmopathy. After sampling, hyperthyroidism patients received methimazole starting at 30 mg daily, and ophthalmopathy patients received high-dose intravenous methylprednisolone. The paper reports TCR Vbeta CDR3 sequencing of approximately 140 peripheral blood samples: 43 ophthalmopathy, roughly 74 hyperthyroidism and approximately 17 progressor patients. To identify distinguishing TCR V-J signatures, a discovery cohort of about 100 patients was used, comprising 43 with Graves' ophthalmopathy and around 60 with stable Graves' hyperthyroidism. General findings and caveats noted by the study authors: In validation, the model predicted progression to ophthalmopathy a median of approximately 6.3 months before onset, with over 60% sensitivity and about 72% specificity. A 13 V-J signature model separated ophthalmopathy from stable hyperthyroidism, with approximately 86% sensitivity and roughly 84% specificity in cross-validation and 80%/75% in testing. Most expanded thyroid clonotypes (frequency above 0.001) were also detected in blood, a finding suggesting that blood repertoires may reflect thyroid immune responses. No statistical method was used to set the sample size in advance, and investigators knew the group allocation.

CDR1 and CDR2, looked up from the germline V gene, are MDHEN and SYDVKM. The cysteine opens and the phenylalanine closes a CDR3 of 15 amino acids. Only the CDR3 part of the read is kept: 45 bases, read in frame from the first base. The TCR beta CDR3 regions were amplified from the RNA transcripts. The TCR CDR3 was subjected to a first round of RT-PCR using the HTBI primer set and the Qiagen OneStep RT-PCR kit. A second multiplex PCR round built the libraries, followed by size selection and purification. The libraries were sequenced on an Illumina HiSeq2000 using paired-end 100 bp reads. For the original study's pipeline: Raw data were processed with SOAPnuke, discarding reads with adapters, uncalled bases, mean Phred below 15, or no exact constant-primer or identifier match. COPE v1.2.5 was used to merge high-quality paired reads, and clonotypes were defined as unique nucleotide sequences. MiTCR v1.1 was used to align the clonotypes against IMGT TRBV, TRBD and TRBJ reference segments. Only V-J combinations with frequency above 0.0001, covering 99.2% of repertoires, were analysed. The TCS score was defined as the ratio of F50 (clonal expansion) to E x V (chaos), calculated using BLOSUM62-based TCRdist between CDR3 peptides within each V-J. Welch's t-statistics and random forest reduced around 520 V-J features to about 13, which were used in a naive Bayes classifier (R e1071). TCRdb ran its own pipeline on the public reads, namely fastp trimming at Q25 and MiXCR clone calling, and kept in-frame beta chains. Rows are combined by CDR3 protein, so each entry shows the most common genes and DNA. TCRdb, rather than the study authors, made the V and J calls. For this sample the table gives 700,000 or so distinct CDR3 sequences, of which about 15% were detected only once. The top ten clonotypes cover around 7.7% of the sample.

Material for sequencing was blood. The clonotype comes from a man younger than 30 with Graves' hyperthyroidism. The rearranged chain carries TRBV28 and TRBJ1-1; TRBD1 fits 12 bases in the junction. The nucleotides read TGTGTCAGCCGATCAGGGGACAGGGGGCCGCTTGAAGCTTTCTTT. This codes for CVSRSGDRGPLEAFF.